This is a list of T cell receptor beta chains from one sample in a study of blood T cell repertoires in COVID-19. Profiling relied on immunoSEQ multiplex PCR, and the TCRdb table lists in-frame clones only, not all of them. The sample contains a few hundred thousand clones, roughly 89% of which appear only once. The sequenced sample was peripheral blood. The receptors originated from a woman aged 55-70 years with COVID-19, enrolled during active disease. The CDR3 runs from the conserved cysteine through the conserved F or W. Fields, in order: D gene, J gene, V gene, clone size, CDR3 protein, CDR3 DNA. D genes are given only for firm matches. For some rows the clone size is stated as once, few or many, or as a class when expanded; others skip it.

>-|TRBJ2-7|TRBV27|-
CASSPSRYPPGQYF
TGTGCCAGCAGCCCCTCCCGGTACCCCCCCGGGCAGTACTTC
>-|TRBJ1-2|TRBV3-1/TRBV3-2|once
CASSQEPGGDIGYTF
TGTGCCAGCAGCCAAGAGCCGGGCGGGGATATTGGCTACACCTTC
>-|TRBJ2-3|TRBV6-5|-
CASVHELFSTDTQYF
TGTGCCAGTGTCCATGAGCTTTTTAGCACAGATACGCAGTATTTT
>-|TRBJ2-1|TRBV21-1|-
CLTCRGGCGRFF
TGTCTGACCTGTCGCGGGGGTTGCGGGAGGTTCTTC
>-|TRBJ2-1|TRBV7-3|-
CASSLTGLTGLINEQFF
TGTGCCAGCAGCTTAACTGGGCTTACCGGCCTAATCAATGAGCAGTTCTTC
>TRBD2|TRBJ2-3|TRBV3-1/TRBV3-2|-
CASSPRERGVRGADTQYF
TGTGCCAGCAGCCCCCGGGAGCGGGGGGTCCGTGGCGCAGATACGCAGTATTTT
>-|TRBJ1-5|TRBV2|few
CASRRVGNQPQHF
TGTGCCAGCAGGAGGGTTGGAAATCAGCCCCAGCATTTT
>-|TRBJ1-1|TRBV9|-
CASSEGEQGFDTEAFF
TGTGCCAGCAGCGAGGGGGAACAGGGTTTCGACACTGAAGCTTTCTTT
>TRBD1|TRBJ2-3|TRBV27|-
CASSLDRAADTQYF
TGTGCCAGCAGTTTGGACAGGGCCGCCGATACGCAGTATTTT
>-|TRBJ1-2|TRBV10-3|-
CAISAGPGAGYGYTF
TGTGCCATCAGCGCCGGACCGGGAGCTGGTTATGGCTACACCTTC
>-|TRBJ1-5|TRBV4-3|-
CASSQDYSNVNQPQHF
TGCGCCAGCAGCCAAGATTACAGCAACGTGAATCAGCCCCAGCATTTT
>-|TRBJ1-2|TRBV12-3/TRBV12-4|-
CASSLTMGGYTF
TGTGCCAGCAGTTTGACAATGGGTGGCTACACCTTC
>TRBD1|TRBJ1-2|TRBV5-1|-
CASSLTGTGNSGYTF
TGCGCCAGCAGCTTGACAGGGACAGGGAACAGTGGCTACACCTTC
>TRBD1|TRBJ1-2|TRBV6-5|-
CASSSGQTYGYTF
TGTGCCAGCAGTTCGGGACAGACCTATGGCTACACCTTC
>-|TRBJ2-2|TRBV27|-
CASRGIWGGLLHTGELFF
TGTGCCAGCAGGGGAATTTGGGGAGGCCTTCTTCACACCGGGGAGCTGTTTTTT
>-|TRBJ1-5|TRBV5-1|-
CASSEGSGSNQPQHF
TGCGCCAGCAGCGAGGGCAGCGGCTCCAATCAGCCCCAGCATTTT
>-|TRBJ1-1|TRBV15|-
CATSRGEGTEAFF
TGTGCCACCAGCAGAGGGGAGGGGACTGAAGCTTTCTTT
>-|TRBJ1-5|TRBV5-1|-
CASSLNTDQPQHF
TGCGCCAGCAGCTTGAATACAGATCAGCCCCAGCATTTT